The clone carrying this T cell receptor beta chain came up many times. Its specificity is unknown. Documented time point: patch test 1, 2 weeks after DPC sensitization. The treatment denotes: therapeutic diphenylcyclopropenone sensitization with weekly scalp DPC. Total RNA was extracted from unfractionated whole blood. Ahead of each patch test application, blood was drawn. The data originate from a study of human T cells and chemical hapten exposure. Study-wide background: Alopecia universalis, totalis or areata was present in patients who were mostly female.

Trimming removed 4 bases from V and 5 bases from J; junction bases left unmatched: 8. CDR3 length: 14 amino acids. CDR1 is DFQATT and CDR2 is SNEGSKA in the germline V gene (reference sequence). TCRdb used MiXCR to reprocess the RACE reads, holding one entry per CDR3 protein. The sample has about 37,000 distinct CDR3 sequences, more than 6% seen once. Study results and caveats: Sensitizing with DPC caused no change in TCRs above 1 in 1000 frequency.

This receptor was identified in a woman between 25 and 40 years old with alopecia areata. Some clones in this sample may be carry-over from other donors' samples. Source: whole blood, taken in connection with sensitization to the hapten diphenylcyclopropenone (DPC). This chain uses TRBV20-1 with TRBJ1-5; 7 positions agree with TRBD1. CDR3 in DNA: TGCAGTGCTAATACTAACAGGGGCGATCAGCCCCAGCATTTT. Translation gives CSANTNRGDQPQHF.